Listed below are T cell receptor beta chains from one sample, sequenced in a study of cytomegalovirus exposure and HLA in healthy donors. Clones were sequenced by immunoSEQ multiplex PCR, and TCRdb holds only the in-frame ones, with some missing. This table has 200,000 or so clones, about 79% appearing once. The material sequenced was PBMCs. The receptors come from a boy under 10 years old in good health and CMV-seronegative. Both conserved end residues are part of each CDR3. Fields, in order: J gene, D gene, V gene, clone size, CDR3 protein, CDR3 DNA. The D gene is left open where the match is weak. Rows may omit the clone size; those that give it use once, few, many or a size class.

TRBJ1-4,-,TRBV7-9,-,CASSPPARGREKLFF,TGTGCCAGCAGCCCCCCAGCCCGAGGGCGTGAAAAACTGTTTTTT
TRBJ2-1,TRBD2,TRBV5-1,-,CASSSLAGSSYNEQFF,TGCGCCAGCAGCTCCTTAGCGGGAAGCTCCTACAATGAGCAGTTCTTC
TRBJ1-5,-,TRBV19,-,CASSIFPQGADSNQPQHF,TGTGCCAGTAGTATATTCCCCCAGGGCGCGGATAGCAATCAGCCCCAGCATTTT
TRBJ2-1,TRBD2,TRBV9,-,CASSVGSGAYNEQFF,TGTGCCAGCAGCGTAGGGAGCGGGGCCTACAATGAGCAGTTCTTC
TRBJ2-7,-,TRBV18,-,CASSTTIGAAPYEQYF,TGTGCCAGCTCGACAACCATTGGGGCAGCTCCCTACGAGCAGTACTTC
TRBJ1-6,-,TRBV5-6,-,CASSPAGSGNSPLHF,TGTGCCAGCAGCCCGGCAGGGTCCGGTAATTCACCCCTCCACTTT
TRBJ2-1,-,TRBV18,once,CASSPPGKGEQFF,TGTGCCAGCTCACCACCCGGGAAGGGTGAGCAGTTCTTC
TRBJ1-3,-,TRBV4-2,-,CASSEGSSGNTIYF,TGTGCCAGCAGCGAGGGTTCCTCTGGAAACACCATATATTTT
TRBJ2-7,-,TRBV19,-,CASSITGLEQYF,TGTGCCAGTAGTATTACAGGGCTCGAGCAGTACTTC
TRBJ1-6,-,TRBV6-5,once,CASSLGGEDSPLHF,TGTGCCAGCAGCCTTGGGGGGGAAGATTCACCCCTCCACTTT
TRBJ2-7,TRBD2,TRBV4-3,-,CASSRFTGGSYEQYF,TGCGCCAGCAGTCGTTTTACGGGGGGCTCCTACGAGCAGTACTTC
TRBJ2-5,-,TRBV30,few,CAWTRGGETQYF,TGTGCCTGGACCAGGGGTGGAGAGACCCAGTACTTC
TRBJ1-2,-,TRBV29-1,-,CSVEDLRISYGYTF,TGCAGCGTTGAAGATCTGAGGATTTCCTATGGCTACACCTTC
TRBJ1-4,-,TRBV5-1,once,CASSLEGRGEKLFF,TGCGCCAGCAGCTTGGAGGGGCGGGGTGAAAAACTGTTTTTT
TRBJ1-1,-,TRBV19,-,CATRGWGTEAFF,TGTGCCACCAGGGGCTGGGGCACTGAAGCTTTCTTT
TRBJ2-3,-,TRBV4-3,-,CASSQGGGAGSDTQYF,TGCGCCAGCAGCCAAGGTGGTGGGGCCGGGAGTGATACGCAGTATTTT
TRBJ2-5,TRBD2,TRBV2,-,CASRPGRVRQETQYF,TGTGCCAGCAGACCAGGGAGGGTGCGGCAAGAGACCCAGTACTTC
TRBJ2-1,TRBD1,TRBV11-1,-,CASSLRDRGTNEQFF,TGTGCCAGCAGCTTACGGGACAGGGGGACTAATGAGCAGTTCTTC
TRBJ2-3,TRBD2,TRBV7-9,-,CASSLGTSDSDTQYF,TGTGCCAGCAGCTTGGGGACTAGCGACTCAGATACGCAGTATTTT
TRBJ2-2,-,TRBV6-6,-,CASTGQINTGELFF,TGTGCCAGCACCGGACAGATAAACACCGGGGAGCTGTTTTTT
TRBJ2-2,-,TRBV7-8,-,CASTLPGGHGTGELFF,TGTGCCAGCACCCTACCGGGGGGCCACGGTACCGGGGAGCTGTTTTTT
TRBJ2-4,TRBD1,TRBV6-5,once,CASSLGQGTSIQYF,TGTGCCAGCAGTCTGGGACAGGGGACAAGCATTCAGTACTTC
TRBJ2-5,-,TRBV5-4,-,CASSFPSGETQYF,TGTGCCAGCAGCTTCCCCAGCGGGGAGACCCAGTACTTC
TRBJ1-6,TRBD1,TRBV2,-,CASRKQGIINSPLHF,TGTGCCAGCAGGAAACAGGGGATAATAAATTCACCCCTCCACTTT
TRBJ2-7,-,TRBV5-5,-,CASSSRVSYEQYF,TGTGCCAGCAGCTCCAGGGTTTCCTACGAGCAGTACTTC
TRBJ2-1,TRBD1,TRBV19,few,CASKKTGGSYNEQFF,TGTGCCAGTAAAAAGACAGGGGGCTCCTACAATGAGCAGTTCTTC
TRBJ2-5,-,TRBV7-2,once,CASSNNRGKETQYF,TGTGCCAGCAGCAATAACAGAGGGAAAGAGACCCAGTACTTC
TRBJ2-3,-,TRBV27,-,CASSSDYLPTDTQYF,TGTGCCAGCAGTTCGGACTACCTCCCCACAGATACGCAGTATTTT
TRBJ1-2,TRBD1,TRBV7-8,-,CASSSYQGGHGYTF,TGTGCCAGCAGCTCCTACCAGGGGGGTCATGGCTACACCTTC
TRBJ2-5,TRBD1,TRBV10-3,-,CAIRGETGTQETQYF,TGTGCCATCAGGGGGGAGACAGGGACCCAAGAGACCCAGTACTTC
TRBJ2-5,-,TRBV6-6,-,CASSVKRGGSETQYF,TGTGCCAGCAGTGTAAAAAGGGGGGGCTCGGAGACCCAGTACTTC